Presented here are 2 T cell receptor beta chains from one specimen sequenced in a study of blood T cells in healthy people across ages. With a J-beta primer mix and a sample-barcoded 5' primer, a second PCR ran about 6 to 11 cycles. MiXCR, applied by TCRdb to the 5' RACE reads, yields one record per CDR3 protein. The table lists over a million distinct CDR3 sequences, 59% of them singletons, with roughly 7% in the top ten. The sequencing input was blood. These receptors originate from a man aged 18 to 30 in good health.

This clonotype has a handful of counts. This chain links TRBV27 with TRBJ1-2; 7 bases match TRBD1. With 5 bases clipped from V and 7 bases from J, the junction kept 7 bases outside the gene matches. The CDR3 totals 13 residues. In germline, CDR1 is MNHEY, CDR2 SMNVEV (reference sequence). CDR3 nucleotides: TGTGCCAGCAGTCTTCCGGGACAGTTTGGCTACACCTTC. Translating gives CASSLPGQFGYTF.

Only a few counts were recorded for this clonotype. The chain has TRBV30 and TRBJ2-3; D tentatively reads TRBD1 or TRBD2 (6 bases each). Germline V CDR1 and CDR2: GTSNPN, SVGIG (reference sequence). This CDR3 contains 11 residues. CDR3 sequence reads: CGGALTDTQYF. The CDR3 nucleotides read TGTGGGGGGGCTCTGACAGATACGCAGTATTTT.